Below are 9 T cell receptor beta chains sequenced from a single sample in a study of OX40 agonist ivuxolimab in advanced cancers. The repertoire was sequenced with immunoSEQ multiplex PCR; TCRdb's copy has only in-frame clones and lacks some. The sample has 28,000 or so clones, more than 65% seen once. Sequenced material: CD4+ or CD8+ T cells sorted from blood, taken in a trial of the OX40 agonist ivuxolimab. These receptors all come from an adult with an advanced solid tumor such as melanoma, head and neck, liver or kidney cancer.

The chain is built from TRBV4-3 and TRBJ2-2; no reliable D call. Germline CDR1 is LGHNA and CDR2 is YSLEER. The length of the CDR3 is 15 residues. The V end lost 1 base, the J end lost 4 bases, and 10 bases lay between the germline ends. CDR3 sequence (DNA): TGCGCCAGCAGCCAAGGGGTCGGTTTCACCGGGGAGCTGTTTTTT. It encodes CASSQGVGFTGELFF.

The chain recombines TRBV7-6 with TRBJ2-1; a possible D gene is TRBD2 (6 bases). Trimming took 5 bases from V and 4 from J, leaving 12 bases between them. The CDR3 is made up of 14 amino acids. Germline V gene sequence: CDR1 SGHVS, CDR2 FNYEAQ. CDR3 nucleotides: TGTGCCAGCAGCCCCCTCGGGGGTTACAATGAGCAGTTCTTC. It codes for CASSPLGGYNEQFF.

The rearrangement uses TRBV6-1 and TRBJ2-5; D is ambiguous. Germline V gene sequence: CDR1 MNHNS, CDR2 SASEGT. The CDR3 spans 13 residues. V shed 7 bases and J shed 5 bases, with 14 bases lying between them. The CDR3 DNA follows: TGTGCCAGCAAAAGGGTTGTTTTCGAGACCCAGTACTTC. Translation: CASKRVVFETQYF.

The chain links TRBV9 to TRBJ2-5, with 7 bases fitting TRBD2. This CDR3 is built from 14 residues. Losses at the gene ends were 1 base for V and 4 bases for J; bases not matched to a gene: 4. CDR1 is SGDLS, CDR2 YYNGEE, per germline. This chain's CDR3 is CASSVFGGLETQYF. CDR3 coding DNA: TGTGCCAGCAGCGTATTCGGGGGGTTAGAGACCCAGTACTTC.

This chain's CDR3 is CASSQAERGKLFF. CDR3 DNA sequence: TGCGCCAGCAGCCAAGCCGAGCGTGGAAAACTGTTTTTT. The rearrangement links TRBV4-3 to TRBJ1-4; D remains ambiguous. The V gene's germline CDR1 is LGHNA and CDR2 YSLEER. The V end lost 1 base, the J end lost 10 bases, and 10 bases lay between the germline ends. This CDR3 has 13 residues.

The CDR3 DNA reads as TGTGCCAGTAGTATAGTGGGGGGTCGGGGCACAGATACGCAGTATTTT. This gives the protein CASSIVGGRGTDTQYF. This chain links TRBV19 with TRBJ2-3; possible D gene TRBD2, 6 bases. Trimming took off 1 base at V and 1 base at J, with 12 bases between the two ends. This CDR3 is built from 16 residues. Looked up from germline, CDR1 is LNHDA and CDR2 is SQIVND (reference sequence).

CDR3 nucleotide sequence: TGCGCCAGCAGCCAAGAAATTGGGACAGGGCATGAAAAACTGTTTTTT. It translates to CASSQEIGTGHEKLFF. The rearrangement uses TRBV4-3 and TRBJ1-4; TRBD1 aligns across 9 bases. This CDR3 has 16 amino acids. The germline gives CDR1 LGHNA, CDR2 YSLEER. V shed 0 bases and J 6 bases; nucleotides not matched to a gene: 5.

The V and J genes are TRBV7-2 and TRBJ1-1; unclear D gene. The CDR3 is 12 residues long. Per the germline V gene, CDR1 is SGHTA and CDR2 is FQGNSA. V lost 5 bases, J lost 4 bases, and 8 bases lay in between. CDR3 DNA sequence: TGTGCCAGCAGCCTCGGGAGCACTGAAGCTTTCTTT. Translation: CASSLGSTEAFF.

This clone occurred a few times. This chain connects TRBV10-2 to TRBJ1-4, with D possibly being TRBD1 (5 bases). Germline CDR1 WSHSY, CDR2 SAAADI. CDR3 length: 19 amino acids. V shed 0 bases and J shed 7 bases, with 24 bases lying between them. The CDR3 DNA reads TGCGCCAGCAGTGAGTCGATTTTCGCCGGGGGTGTCGCCAGTGAAAAACTGTTTTTT. Its protein product is CASSESIFAGGVASEKLFF.